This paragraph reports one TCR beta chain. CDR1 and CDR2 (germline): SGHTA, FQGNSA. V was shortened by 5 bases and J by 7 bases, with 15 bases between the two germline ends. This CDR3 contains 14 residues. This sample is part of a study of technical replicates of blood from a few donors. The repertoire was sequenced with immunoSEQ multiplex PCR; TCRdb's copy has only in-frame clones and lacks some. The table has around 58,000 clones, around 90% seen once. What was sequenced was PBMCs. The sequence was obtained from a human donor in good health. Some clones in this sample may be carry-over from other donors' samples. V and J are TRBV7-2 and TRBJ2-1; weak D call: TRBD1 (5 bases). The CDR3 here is CASSLGASWNEQFF. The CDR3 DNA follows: TGTGCCAGCAGCCTAGGGGCCTCTTGGAATGAGCAGTTCTTC.